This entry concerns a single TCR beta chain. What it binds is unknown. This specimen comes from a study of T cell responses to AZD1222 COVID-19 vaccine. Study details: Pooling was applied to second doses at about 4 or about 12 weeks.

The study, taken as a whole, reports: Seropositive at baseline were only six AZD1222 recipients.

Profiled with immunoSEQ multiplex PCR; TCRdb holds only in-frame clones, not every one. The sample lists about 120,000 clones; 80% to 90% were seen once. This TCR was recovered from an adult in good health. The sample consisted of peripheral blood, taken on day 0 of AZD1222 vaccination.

CDR3 region: CATRWGEDYGYTF. CDR3 nucleotides: TGTGCCACCCGGTGGGGGGAGGACTATGGCTACACCTTC. The chain recombines TRBV6-5 with TRBJ1-2; D possibly corresponds to TRBD1 (5 bases). The ends were cut back, 10 bases at V and 3 bases at J, with 15 bases in the middle. The germline CDR1 and CDR2 sequences are MNHEY and SVGAGI. This CDR3 has 13 amino acids.